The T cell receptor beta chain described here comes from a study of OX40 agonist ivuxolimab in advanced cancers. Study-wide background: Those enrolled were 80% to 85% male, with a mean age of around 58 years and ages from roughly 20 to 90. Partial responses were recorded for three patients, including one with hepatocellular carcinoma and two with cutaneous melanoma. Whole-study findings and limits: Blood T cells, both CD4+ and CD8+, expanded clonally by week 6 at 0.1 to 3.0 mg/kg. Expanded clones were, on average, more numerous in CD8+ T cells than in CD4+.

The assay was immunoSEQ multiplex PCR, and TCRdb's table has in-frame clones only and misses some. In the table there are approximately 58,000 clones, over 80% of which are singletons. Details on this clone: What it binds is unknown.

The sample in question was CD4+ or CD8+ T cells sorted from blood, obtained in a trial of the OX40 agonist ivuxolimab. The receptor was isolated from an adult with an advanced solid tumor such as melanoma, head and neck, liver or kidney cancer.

CDR3 residues: CAWSVGNTDSYEQYF. The CDR3 DNA reads as TGTGCCTGGAGTGTAGGGAACACCGACTCCTACGAGCAGTACTTC. This chain links TRBV30 with TRBJ2-7; no clear D gene. CDR1 is GTSNPN and CDR2 is SVGIG in the germline V gene (reference sequence). The V end lost 0 bases, the J end lost 0 bases, and 12 bases lay between the germline ends. The CDR3 is 15 amino acids.